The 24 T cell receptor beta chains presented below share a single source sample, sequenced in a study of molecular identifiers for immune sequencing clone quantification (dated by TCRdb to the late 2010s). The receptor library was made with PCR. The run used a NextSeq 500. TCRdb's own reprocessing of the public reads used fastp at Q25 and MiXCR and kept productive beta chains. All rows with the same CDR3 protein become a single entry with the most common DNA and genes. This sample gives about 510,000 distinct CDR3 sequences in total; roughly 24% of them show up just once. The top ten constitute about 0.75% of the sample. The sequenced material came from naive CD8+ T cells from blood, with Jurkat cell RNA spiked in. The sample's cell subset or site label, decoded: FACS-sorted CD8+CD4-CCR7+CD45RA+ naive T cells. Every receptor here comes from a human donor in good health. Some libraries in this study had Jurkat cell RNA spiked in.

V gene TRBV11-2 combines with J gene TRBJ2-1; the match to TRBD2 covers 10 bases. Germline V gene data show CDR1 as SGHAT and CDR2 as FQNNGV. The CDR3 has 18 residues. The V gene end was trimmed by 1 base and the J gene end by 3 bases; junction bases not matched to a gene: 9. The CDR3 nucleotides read TGTGCCAGCAGCTTAGGGCTAGCGGGAGCCGCAGGCTACAATGAGCAGTTCTTC. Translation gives CASSLGLAGAAGYNEQFF.

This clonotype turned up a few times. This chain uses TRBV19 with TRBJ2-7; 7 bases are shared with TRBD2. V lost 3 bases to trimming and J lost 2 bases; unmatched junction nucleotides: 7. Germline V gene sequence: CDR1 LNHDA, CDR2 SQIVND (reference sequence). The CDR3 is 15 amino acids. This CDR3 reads CASSMGREATYEQYF. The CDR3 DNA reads TGTGCCAGTAGTATGGGGAGGGAAGCTACCTACGAGCAGTACTTC.

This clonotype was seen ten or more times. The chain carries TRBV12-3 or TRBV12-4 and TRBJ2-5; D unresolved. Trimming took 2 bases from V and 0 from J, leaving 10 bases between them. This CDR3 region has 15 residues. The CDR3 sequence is CASSLYGVYQETQYF. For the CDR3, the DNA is TGTGCCAGCAGTTTATATGGGGTATACCAAGAGACCCAGTACTTC.

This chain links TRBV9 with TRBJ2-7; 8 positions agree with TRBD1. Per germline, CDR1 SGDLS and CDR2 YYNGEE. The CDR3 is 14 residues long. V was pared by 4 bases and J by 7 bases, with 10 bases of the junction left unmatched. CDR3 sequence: CASSPPPGGREQYF. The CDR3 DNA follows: TGTGCCAGCAGCCCCCCTCCAGGGGGCCGGGAGCAGTACTTC.

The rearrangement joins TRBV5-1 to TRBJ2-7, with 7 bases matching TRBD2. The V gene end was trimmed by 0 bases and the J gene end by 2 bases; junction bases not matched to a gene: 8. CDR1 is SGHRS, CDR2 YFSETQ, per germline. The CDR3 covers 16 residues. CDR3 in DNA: TGCGCCAGCAGCTTGGGCCCGACTAGCAGGGCCTACGAGCAGTACTTC. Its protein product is CASSLGPTSRAYEQYF.

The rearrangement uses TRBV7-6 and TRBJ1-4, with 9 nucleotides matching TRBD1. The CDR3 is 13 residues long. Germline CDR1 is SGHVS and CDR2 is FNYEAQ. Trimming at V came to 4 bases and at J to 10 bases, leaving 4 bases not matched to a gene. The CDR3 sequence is CASSYQQGAKLFF. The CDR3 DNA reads TGTGCCAGCAGCTACCAACAGGGGGCAAAACTGTTTTTT.

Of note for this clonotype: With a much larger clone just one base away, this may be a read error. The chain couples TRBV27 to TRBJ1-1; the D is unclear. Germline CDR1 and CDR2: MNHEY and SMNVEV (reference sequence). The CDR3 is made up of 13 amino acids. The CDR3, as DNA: TGTGCCGGCAGTTTTTCTAACGACTTCGTGGCTTTCTTT. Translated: CAGSFSNDFVAFF.

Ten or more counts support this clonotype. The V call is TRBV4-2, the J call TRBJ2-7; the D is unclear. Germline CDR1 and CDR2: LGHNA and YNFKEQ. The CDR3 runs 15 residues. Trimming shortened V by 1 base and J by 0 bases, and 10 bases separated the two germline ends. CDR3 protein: CASSQVLDVSYEQYF. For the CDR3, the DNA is TGTGCCAGCAGCCAAGTCCTTGACGTCTCCTACGAGCAGTACTTC.

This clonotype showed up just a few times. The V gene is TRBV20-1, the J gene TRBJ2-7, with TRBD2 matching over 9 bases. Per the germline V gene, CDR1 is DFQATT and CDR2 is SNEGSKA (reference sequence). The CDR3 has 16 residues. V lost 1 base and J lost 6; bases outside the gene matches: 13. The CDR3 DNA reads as TGCAGTGCTAGAGCGGGTAGCGGGAGCTGGCGTCGCGAGCAGTACTTC. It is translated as CSARAGSGSWRREQYF.

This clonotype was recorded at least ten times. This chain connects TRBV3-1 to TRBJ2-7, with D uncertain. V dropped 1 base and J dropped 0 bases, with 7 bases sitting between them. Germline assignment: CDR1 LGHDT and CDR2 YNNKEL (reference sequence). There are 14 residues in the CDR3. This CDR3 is CASSQVQISYEQYF. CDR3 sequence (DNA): TGTGCCAGCAGCCAAGTACAGATCTCCTACGAGCAGTACTTC.

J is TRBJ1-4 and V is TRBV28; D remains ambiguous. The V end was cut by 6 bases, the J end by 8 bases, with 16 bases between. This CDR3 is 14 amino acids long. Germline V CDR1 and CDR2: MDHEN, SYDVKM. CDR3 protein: CASSRAGRQEKLFF. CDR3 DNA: TGTGCCAGCAGCCGCGCCGGACGGCAGGAAAAACTGTTTTTT.

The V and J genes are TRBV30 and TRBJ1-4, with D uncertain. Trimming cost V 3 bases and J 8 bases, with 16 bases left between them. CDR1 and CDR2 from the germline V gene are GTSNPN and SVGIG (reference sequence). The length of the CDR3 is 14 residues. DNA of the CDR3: TGTGCCTGGAGCCTCGGGTCCCAGGCCGAAAAACTGTTTTTT. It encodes CAWSLGSQAEKLFF.

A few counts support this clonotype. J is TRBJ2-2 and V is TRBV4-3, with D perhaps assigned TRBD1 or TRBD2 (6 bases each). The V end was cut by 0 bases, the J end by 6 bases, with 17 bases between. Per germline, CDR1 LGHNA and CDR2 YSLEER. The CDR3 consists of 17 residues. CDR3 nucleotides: TGCGCCAGCAGCCAAGACAGGGGCGGGGTATTAGCCGGGGAGCTGTTTTTT. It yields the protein CASSQDRGGVLAGELFF.

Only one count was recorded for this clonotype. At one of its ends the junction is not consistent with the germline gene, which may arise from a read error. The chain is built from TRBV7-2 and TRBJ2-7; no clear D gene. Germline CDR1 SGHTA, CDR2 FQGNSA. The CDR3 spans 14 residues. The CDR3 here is CARSLPAVTYAQYF. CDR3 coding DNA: TGTGCCCGCAGCCTTCCCGCGGTAACCTACGCGCAGTACTTC.

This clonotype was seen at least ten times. The CDR3, as DNA: TGCAGTGCCCCCCGACTAGCGGAGGTTTCCTACGAGCAGTACTTC. Its protein is CSAPRLAEVSYEQYF. The V call is TRBV20-1, the J call TRBJ2-7; 9 nucleotides agree with TRBD2. CDR3 size: 15 residues. The V segment lost 6 bases and the J segment 1 base; nucleotides outside the gene matches: 10. Germline V gene data show CDR1 as DFQATT and CDR2 as SNEGSKA (reference sequence).

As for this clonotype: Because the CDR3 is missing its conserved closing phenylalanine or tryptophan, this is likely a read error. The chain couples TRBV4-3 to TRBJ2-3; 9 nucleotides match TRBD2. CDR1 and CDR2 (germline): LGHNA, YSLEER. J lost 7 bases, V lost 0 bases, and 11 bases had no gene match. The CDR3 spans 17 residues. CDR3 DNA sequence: TGCGCCAGCAGCCAAGATTCTGGCGGGGGGGCCTCAAATACGCAGTATTCT. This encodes CASSQDSGGGASNTQYS.

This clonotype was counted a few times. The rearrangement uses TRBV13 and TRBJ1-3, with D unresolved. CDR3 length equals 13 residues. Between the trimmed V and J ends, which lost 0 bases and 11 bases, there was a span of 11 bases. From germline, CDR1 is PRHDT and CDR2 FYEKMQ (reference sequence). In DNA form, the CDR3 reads TGTGCCAGCAGCTTAGGCCCCTCCGACGCCATATATTTT. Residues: CASSLGPSDAIYF.

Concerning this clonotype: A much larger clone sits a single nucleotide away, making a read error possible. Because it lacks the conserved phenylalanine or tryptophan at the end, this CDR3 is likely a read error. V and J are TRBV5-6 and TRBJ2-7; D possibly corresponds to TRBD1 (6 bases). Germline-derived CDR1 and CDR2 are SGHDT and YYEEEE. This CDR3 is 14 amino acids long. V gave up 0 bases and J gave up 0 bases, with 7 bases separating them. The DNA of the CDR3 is TGTGCCAGCAGCTTGGGGACAGCCTCCTACGAGCAGTACCTC. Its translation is CASSLGTASYEQYL.

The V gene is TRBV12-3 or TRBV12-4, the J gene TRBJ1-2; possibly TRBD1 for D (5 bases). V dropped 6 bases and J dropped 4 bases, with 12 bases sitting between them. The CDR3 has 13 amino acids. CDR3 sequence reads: CASSRDGSYGYTF. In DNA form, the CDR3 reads TGTGCCAGCAGCCGGGACGGGAGCTATGGCTACACCTTC.

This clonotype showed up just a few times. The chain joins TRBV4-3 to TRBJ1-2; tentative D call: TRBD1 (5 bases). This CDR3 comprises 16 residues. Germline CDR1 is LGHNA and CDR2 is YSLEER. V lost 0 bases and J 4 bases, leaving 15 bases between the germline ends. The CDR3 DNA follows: TGCGCCAGCAGCCAAGAGAATGGGGGTAAGGGCTATGGCTACACCTTC. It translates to CASSQENGGKGYGYTF.

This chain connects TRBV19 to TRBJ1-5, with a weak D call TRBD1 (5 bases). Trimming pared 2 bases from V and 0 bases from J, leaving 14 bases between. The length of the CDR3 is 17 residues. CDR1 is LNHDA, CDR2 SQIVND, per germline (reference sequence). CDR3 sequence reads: CASSIIAGLDSNQPQHF. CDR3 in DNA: TGTGCCAGTAGTATAATCGCAGGGCTGGATAGCAATCAGCCCCAGCATTTT.

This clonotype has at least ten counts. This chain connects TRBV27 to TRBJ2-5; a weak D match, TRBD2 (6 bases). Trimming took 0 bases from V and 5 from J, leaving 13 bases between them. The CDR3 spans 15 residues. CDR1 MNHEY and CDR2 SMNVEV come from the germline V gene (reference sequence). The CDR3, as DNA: TGTGCCAGCAGTTTATCAGGGACCGCGGGGGAGACCCAGTACTTC. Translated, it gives CASSLSGTAGETQYF.

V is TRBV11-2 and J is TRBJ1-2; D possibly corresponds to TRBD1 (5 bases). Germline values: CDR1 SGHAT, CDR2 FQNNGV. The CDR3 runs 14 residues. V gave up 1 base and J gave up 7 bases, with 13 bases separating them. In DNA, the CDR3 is TGTGCCAGCAGCTTAGGGGGCGCAGGCTTTGGCTACACCTTC. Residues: CASSLGGAGFGYTF.

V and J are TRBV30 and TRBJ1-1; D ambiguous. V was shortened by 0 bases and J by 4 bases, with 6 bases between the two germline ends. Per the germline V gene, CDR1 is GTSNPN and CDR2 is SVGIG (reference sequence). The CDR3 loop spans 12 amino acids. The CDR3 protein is CAWSVFSTEAFF. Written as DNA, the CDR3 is TGTGCCTGGAGTGTCTTTTCCACTGAAGCTTTCTTT.